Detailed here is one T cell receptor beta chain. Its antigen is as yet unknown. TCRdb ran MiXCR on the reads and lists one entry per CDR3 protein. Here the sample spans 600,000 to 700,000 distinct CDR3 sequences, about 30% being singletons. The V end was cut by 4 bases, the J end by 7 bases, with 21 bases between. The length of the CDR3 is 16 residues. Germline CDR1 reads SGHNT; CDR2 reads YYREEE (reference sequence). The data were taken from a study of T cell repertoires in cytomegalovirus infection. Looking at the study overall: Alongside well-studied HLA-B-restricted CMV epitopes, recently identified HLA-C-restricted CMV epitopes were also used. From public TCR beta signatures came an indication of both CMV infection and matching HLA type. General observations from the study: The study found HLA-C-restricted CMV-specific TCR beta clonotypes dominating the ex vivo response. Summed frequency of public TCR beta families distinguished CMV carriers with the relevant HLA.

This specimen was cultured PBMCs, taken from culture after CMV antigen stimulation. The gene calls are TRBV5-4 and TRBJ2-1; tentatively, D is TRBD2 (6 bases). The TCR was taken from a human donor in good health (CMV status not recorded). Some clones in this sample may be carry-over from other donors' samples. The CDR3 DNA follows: TGTGCCAGCAGCAAGGGAACGGGCGGGGAGAGGAATGAGCAGTTCTTC. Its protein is CASSKGTGGERNEQFF.